The source of this TCR beta chain is a study of T cell repertoires in ileal Crohn's disease. The wider study: At surgery, around 36% of patients smoked, with median disease duration 7.9 years. M6 samples are neoterminal ileum biopsies from postoperative colonoscopy. Every patient was operated on for stricturing (roughly 61%) or penetrating (approximately 40%) complications.

The time point was: neoterminal ileum biopsy at postoperative endoscopy, about 6 months after surgery. General observations from the study: Clonal expansions were more frequent in active smokers than non-smokers at surgery.

In the case of this clone: Antigen: not known.

TCRdb's table, derived via immunoSEQ multiplex PCR, lists solely in-frame clones and lacks some. The sample lists some 10,000 clones, approximately 80% occurring once. The V gene lost 4 bases and the J gene lost 3 bases, with 7 bases spanning the gap. This CDR3 is 12 amino acids long. Per germline, CDR1 MDHEN and CDR2 SYDVKM. The V gene is TRBV28, the J gene TRBJ2-7, with D unclear. The sample consisted of ileal tissue. The sequence was obtained from an adult with Crohn's disease. In nucleotides, the CDR3 is TGTGCCAGCAGTTCCCCCATCTACGAGCAGTACTTC. Translated: CASSSPIYEQYF.